This TCR beta chain was recorded in a study of molecular identifiers for immune sequencing clone quantification. The bulk TCR libraries were made with methods described before and with listed TCR primers. TCRdb re-called the PCR reads through MiXCR, storing one row per CDR3 protein. The data show some 590,000 distinct CDR3 sequences, roughly 25% seen once. CDR3 length: 14 residues. In germline, CDR1 is LNHDA, CDR2 SQIVND (reference sequence). For naive CD8 T cells, sorting used the CD8+CD4-CCR7+CD45RA+ phenotype. Concerning this clonotype itself: Just one base apart from a much larger clone, this may be a read error.

Sequences were obtained from naive CD8+ T cells from blood, with Jurkat cell RNA spiked in. Subset defined: FACS-sorted CD8+CD4-CCR7+CD45RA+ naive T cells. The receptor's source is a human donor in good health. Some libraries in this study had Jurkat cell RNA spiked in. The chain is built from TRBV19 and TRBJ1-1, with D possibly TRBD1 on 6 matching bases. CDR3 sequence: CASGIGGGGTEAFF. The CDR3 region has the DNA TGTGCCAGTGGTATAGGCGGAGGGGGCACTGAAGCTTTCTTT.